The next 20 T cell receptor beta chains were all read from a single sample in a study of blood T cell repertoires in COVID-19. Sequencing used immunoSEQ multiplex PCR; TCRdb keeps in-frame clones, though not all of them. Here the sample spans about 300,000 clones, about 85% being singletons. The sample comprised PBMCs or T cells enriched from blood (not recorded which). These receptors were collected from a woman aged 30 to 39 who had recovered from COVID-19.

In its sample, this clone was seen once. The chain is built from TRBV6-5 and TRBJ1-6; no definite D call. Trimming left V 10 bases short and J 2 bases short, with 12 bases between. The CDR3 is made up of 14 amino acids. The germline V gene has CDR1 MNHEY and CDR2 SVGAGI. The CDR3 region is CATGLGTYNSPLHF. CDR3 sequence (DNA): TGTGCCACGGGGTTGGGGACCTATAATTCACCCCTCCACTTT.

This clone was picked up one time. Here the CDR3 DNA reads TGTGCCAGCAGCCCCCTAGCCGCCGGGGAGGGTGGCTACACCTTC. Translation: CASSPLAAGEGGYTF. The chain combines TRBV7-3 with TRBJ1-2; D remains ambiguous. The V and J ends lost 5 bases and 7 bases respectively, with 20 bases between them. CDR1 SGHTA and CDR2 FQGTGA come from the germline V gene. This CDR3 is built from 15 residues.

The J gene is TRBJ2-5, the V gene TRBV19; 9 bases match TRBD2. Trimming cost V 6 bases and J 1 base; bases outside gene matches: 3. The CDR3 runs 14 residues. CDR1 and CDR2 from the germline V gene are LNHDA and SQIVND (reference sequence). CDR3 sequence reads: CASRSSGGQETQYF. The CDR3 DNA reads TGTGCCAGTAGAAGTAGCGGGGGCCAAGAGACCCAGTACTTC.

The CDR3 sequence: CASSFSVYNYGYTF. DNA of the CDR3: TGTGCCAGCAGCTTCAGTGTTTATAACTATGGCTACACCTTC. J is TRBJ1-2 and V is TRBV7-9; the D is unclear. The CDR3 spans 14 residues. Trimming left V 3 bases short and J 1 base short, with 9 bases between. Germline CDR1 is SEHNR and CDR2 is FQNEAQ (reference sequence).

The chain links TRBV20-1 to TRBJ2-7, with a tentative D call TRBD1 (5 bases). The CDR3 has 11 amino acids. Germline CDR1 and CDR2: DFQATT and SNEGSKA (reference sequence). Trimming removed 5 bases from V and 4 bases from J, with 9 bases in between. Here the CDR3 reads CSADTGYEQYF. The CDR3, as DNA: TGCAGTGCTGATACAGGATACGAGCAGTACTTC.

V gene TRBV5-1 combines with J gene TRBJ1-2; the D is unclear. The CDR3 has 13 residues. The V and J ends lost 0 bases and 7 bases respectively, with 10 bases between them. Germline CDR1 SGHRS, CDR2 YFSETQ. This CDR3 reads CASSLDPGGGYTF. DNA of the CDR3: TGCGCCAGCAGCTTGGACCCGGGAGGTGGCTACACCTTC.

The genes are TRBV7-2 and TRBJ2-2; a weak D match, TRBD1 (5 bases). The CDR3 has 15 residues. CDR1 and CDR2 (germline): SGHTA, FQGNSA. V gave up 1 base and J gave up 6 bases, with 12 bases separating them. CDR3 DNA: TGTGCCAGCAGCTTAGTGGGGCCAACTGCCGGGGAGCTGTTTTTT. It encodes CASSLVGPTAGELFF.

V is TRBV7-9 and J is TRBJ2-6; 11 bases map to TRBD1. The CDR3 covers 17 residues. Germline trimming cut 2 bases from V and 2 bases from J; bases unmatched to any gene: 2. Germline CDR1 is SEHNR and CDR2 is FQNEAQ (reference sequence). The CDR3 region is CASSLLGQGAGANVLTF. CDR3 nucleotides: TGTGCCAGCAGCTTACTGGGACAGGGGGCTGGGGCCAACGTCCTGACTTTC.

To note about this clone: In the same sample, other DNA sequences code for this CDR3. The rearrangement links TRBV19 to TRBJ1-2; possible D gene TRBD1, 6 bases. Germline V lookup: CDR1 LNHDA, CDR2 SQIVND (reference sequence). Trimming removed 1 base from V and 8 bases from J, with 11 bases in between. The CDR3 totals 13 residues. CDR3: CASSIGQGSGYTF. The CDR3 region has the DNA TGTGCCAGTAGTATAGGGCAGGGGAGCGGCTACACCTTC.

This clone was seen a few times. The chain is built from TRBV6-4 and TRBJ2-2; a possible D gene is TRBD2 (5 bases). This CDR3 is 13 amino acids long. Germline V gene lookup returns CDR1 MRHNA and CDR2 SNTAGT. V was clipped by 2 bases and J by 4 bases, with 5 bases between them. The CDR3 spells CASSDTSTGELFF. The CDR3 bases are TGTGCCAGCAGTGACACTAGCACCGGGGAGCTGTTTTTT.

The chain couples TRBV7-8 to TRBJ2-7; D perhaps matches TRBD2 (5 bases). Germline loops: CDR1 SGHVS, CDR2 FQNEAQ. This CDR3 is 13 amino acids long. V lost 5 bases and J lost 5, with 13 bases in between. The CDR3 DNA reads as TGTGCCAGCAGCCAAGGCCCCGGGGACGAGCAGTACTTC. Translated, it gives CASSQGPGDEQYF.

The chain couples TRBV7-9 to TRBJ1-2; 8 bases agree with TRBD1. Trimming removed 2 bases from V and 7 bases from J; junction bases left unmatched: 18. Germline V gene lookup returns CDR1 SEHNR and CDR2 FQNEAQ (reference sequence). CDR3 size: 18 residues. The CDR3 bases are TGTGCCAGCAGCTTACGTACGGGAGCAGGGGGCAGCCCTAGTGGCTACACCTTC. Translating gives CASSLRTGAGGSPSGYTF.

This chain connects TRBV5-5 to TRBJ1-1, with TRBD1 matching over 7 bases. J gave up 7 bases and V 4 bases, and 10 bases lay outside the gene matches. The CDR3 has 14 residues. The germline V gene has CDR1 SGHKS and CDR2 YYEKEE (reference sequence). This CDR3 is CASSGRDSQIEAFF. The DNA for the CDR3 is TGTGCCAGCAGCGGAAGGGACAGCCAAATTGAAGCTTTCTTT.

J is TRBJ2-7 and V is TRBV7-8; D is ambiguous. The germline CDR1 and CDR2 sequences are SGHVS and FQNEAQ. Trimming shortened V by 5 bases and J by 0 bases, and 5 bases separated the two germline ends. CDR3 size: 12 residues. The CDR3 coding sequence is TGTGCCAGCAGCCGCAGCTCCTACGAGCAGTACTTC. Its translation is CASSRSSYEQYF.

The rearrangement links TRBV19 to TRBJ2-2, with TRBD1 as a possible D gene (6 bases). The V and J ends lost 6 bases and 7 bases respectively, with 15 bases between them. CDR1 is LNHDA and CDR2 is SQIVND in the germline V gene (reference sequence). The CDR3 loop spans 14 amino acids. CDR3 sequence: CASSSRDILGELFF. As DNA, the CDR3 is TGTGCCAGTAGCTCTCGGGACATACTCGGGGAGCTGTTTTTT. Full variable domain (rest looked up from reference TRBV19 and TRBJ2-2): DGGITQSPKYLFRKEGQNVTLSCEQNLNHDAMYWYRQDPGQGLRLIYYSQIVNDFQKGDIAEGYSVSREKKESFPLTVTSAQKNPTAFYLCASSSRDILGELFFGEGSRLTVL.

The CDR3 region has the DNA TGTGCCAGCACCCGGACCCCGACAGGCCGGAGGGGCTACACCTTC. Translated, it gives CASTRTPTGRRGYTF. This chain uses TRBV21-1 with TRBJ1-2; the table names TRBD1, a call not compared with the DNA. TRBV21-1 is deemed a pseudogene. The CDR3 has 15 residues.

The rearrangement links TRBV10-3 to TRBJ1-2, with 8 positions matching TRBD1. V lost 7 bases and J lost 7; bases outside the gene matches: 14. CDR3 length: 15 residues. Per germline, CDR1 ENHRY and CDR2 SYGVKD. In nucleotides, the CDR3 is TGTGCCATCAATGATCGTCAGGGGGCGCACGGTGGCTACACCTTC. It specifies CAINDRQGAHGGYTF.

The chain combines TRBV27 with TRBJ1-5, with unresolved D. This CDR3 contains 15 residues. Germline V gene data show CDR1 as MNHEY and CDR2 as SMNVEV (reference sequence). V was pared by 6 bases and J by 1 base, with 13 bases between. The CDR3 region has the DNA TGTGCCAGCAGGACCCTCGGGAGGAGCAATCAGCCCCAGCATTTT. It encodes CASRTLGRSNQPQHF.

The chain carries TRBV5-1 and TRBJ2-3, with D perhaps TRBD2 (5 bases). This CDR3 comprises 16 residues. The germline V and J ends were trimmed by 4 bases and 2 bases, with 17 bases remaining between them. Germline CDR1 and CDR2: SGHRS and YFSETQ. The CDR3 nucleotides are TGCGCCAGCAGCCCCCTCGGGGTTCGGGCCACAGATACGCAGTATTTT. Its translation: CASSPLGVRATDTQYF. The full variable domain, rest sourced from reference TRBV5-1 and TRBJ2-3, is KAGVTQTPRYLIKTRGQQVTLSCSPISGHRSVSWYQQTPGQGLQFLFEYFSETQRNKGNFPGRFSGRQFSNSRSEMNVSTLELGDSALYLCASSPLGVRATDTQYFGPGTRLTVL.

V gene TRBV10-3 combines with J gene TRBJ1-1, with 9 bases fitting TRBD1. Germline lookup yields CDR1 ENHRY and CDR2 SYGVKD. The CDR3 extends over 15 amino acids. The V gene end was trimmed by 6 bases and the J gene end by 1 base; junction bases not matched to a gene: 6. The CDR3 DNA sequence: TGTGCCATCAGGACGACAGGGGGAGCGAACACTGAAGCTTTCTTT. This gives the protein CAIRTTGGANTEAFF.